The subject of this entry is one T cell receptor (beta chain). Which antigen it targets is not known. Base quality data are lacking; no much larger clone is found one base away. Reading from cysteine to phenylalanine, the CDR3 counts 17 amino acids. CDR3 DNA only is kept here, 51 bases in frame from base 1. V is trimmed back by 4 bases and J by 5 bases, and the junction contains 12 bases that no gene match accounts for. The germline V gene sets CDR1 to KGHDR and CDR2 to SFDVKD. TCRbeta CDR3 regions were amplified from genomic DNA by means of the immunoSEQ Assay, a bias-controlled multiplex PCR. In the source study's methods: Within the assay, amplification of reference gene primers was used to estimate how many nucleated cells each sample contained. Sequence reads were collapsed and filtered to measure the absolute abundance of every unique TCRbeta CDR3 rearrangement. For each sample, productive Simpson clonality was calculated as the square root of Simpson's diversity index over productive rearrangements. What TCRdb holds here is the immuneACCESS table cut down to in-frame rearrangements. Part of the clones is not present; checked against another copy, under half of the missing clones reflect an unresolved V gene, and the others are unexplained. V and J calls and clone size are copied from that table; D and trimming were computed from the DNA. The sample has fewer than 300,000 clones on record, over 65% of them singletons. The top ten clonotypes cover 3% to 3.5% of the sample.

This sample is drawn from a study of blood T cell repertoires in COVID-19 (dated by TCRdb to 2020 to 2021). Notes on the research overall: The collaborator samples originated in the United States, Italy and Spain and spanned the acute and convalescent phases of COVID-19. The prospective study material was composed of cDNA or gDNA derived from T cells, B-cell-depleted T cells, or PBMCs. The dataset comprised deeply sampled blood TCRbeta repertoires from subjects exposed to, actively infected with, or recovered from COVID-19. The repertoires were made available in a free public database intended to serve as a resource for research on the immune response to SARS-CoV-2. The samples were drawn from two sources: the first 160 participants of the ongoing ImmuneRACE study, and 1,000 to 1,500 subjects contributed by 6 global collaborators. The sample metadata nearly always contained a de-identified subject ID, COVID-19 status, age in years and sex. Where available, HLA class I and class II types were taken from metadata supplied by the sample provider and were not determined by assay-based typing.

The collaborating institutions used their own protocols to collect whole blood in K2EDTA tubes. For TCRbeta analysis, collaborators shipped samples as frozen whole blood, isolated PBMCs, or DNA extracted from either of those sample types. The investigation overall reported the following: The amount of clinical and demographic metadata varied by source and participant and was provided uncurated.

Sequenced sample: peripheral blood. The TCR was taken from an elderly woman with acute or convalescent COVID-19. Recombination joined TRBV24-1 with TRBJ2-3; 9 nucleotides in the junction match TRBD1. The nucleotide sequence reads TGTGCCACCAGTGAGGCCGGGGGACAGGGAGGAGGAGATACGCAGTATTTT. Translated, it gives CATSEAGGQGGGDTQYF.